The clone carrying this TCR beta chain was seen repeatedly, ten times or more. Its matching antigen is unknown. RNA was extracted from bulk tissue without any cell sorting. This non-tumor lung sample came from over 3 cm beyond the tumor edge. A modified ARM-PCR protocol with three rounds of nested PCR amplified TCRbeta. TCRdb processed the multiplex PCR reads anew with MiXCR; each CDR3 protein has one entry. This sample has 110,000 or so distinct CDR3 sequences, with roughly three fifths found just once. The source of the sample is a study of tumor and adjacent non-tumor tissue in lung cancer. The CDR3 contains 16 residues. V shed 0 bases, J shed 4 bases, and the junction held 5 bases outside the gene matches. Germline loops: CDR1 LGHNA, CDR2 YSLEER. Study-wide results and limits: Compared with tumor, normal lung showed significantly lower TCR diversity. Shorter survival was associated with higher TCR diversity in tumors.

The sample was distant non-tumor lung tissue. The chain is built from TRBV4-3 and TRBJ2-5; 10 nucleotides agree with TRBD2. This TCR derives from a man between 60 and 70 years old with non-small cell lung cancer. CDR3 coding DNA: TGCGCCAGCAGCCAAGATGGGAGCGGGAGGGCAGAGACCCAGTACTTC. Its translation: CASSQDGSGRAETQYF.